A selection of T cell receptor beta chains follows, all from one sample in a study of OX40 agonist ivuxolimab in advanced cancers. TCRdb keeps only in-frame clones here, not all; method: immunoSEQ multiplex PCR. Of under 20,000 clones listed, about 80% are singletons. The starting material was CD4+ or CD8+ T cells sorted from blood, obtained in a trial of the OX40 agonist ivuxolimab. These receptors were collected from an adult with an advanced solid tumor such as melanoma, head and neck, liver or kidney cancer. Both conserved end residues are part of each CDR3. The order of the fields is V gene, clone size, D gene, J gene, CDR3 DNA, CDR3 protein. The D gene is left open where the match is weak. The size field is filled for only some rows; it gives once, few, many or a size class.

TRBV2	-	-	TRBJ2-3	TGTGCCAGCAGTGGCAGCCCTAGCTCAGATACGCAGTATTTT	CASSGSPSSDTQYF
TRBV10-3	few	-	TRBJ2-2	TGTGCCATCAGGGACGGGAACACCGGGGAGCTGTTTTTT	CAIRDGNTGELFF
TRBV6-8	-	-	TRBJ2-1	TGTGCTAAAGGGGGGGCCTACAATGAGCAGTTCTTC	CAKGGAYNEQFF
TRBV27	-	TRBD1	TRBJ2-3	TGTGCCAGCAGATCGTTGGGGACAGGGGAAGATACGCAGTATTTT	CASRSLGTGEDTQYF
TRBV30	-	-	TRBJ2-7	TGTGCCTGGAGTGTAGCGCTAGTAGCGCTCTCCTACGAGCAGTACTTC	CAWSVALVALSYEQYF
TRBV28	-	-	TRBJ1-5	TGTGCCAGCTGGACAGAGCAGGGCAATCAGCCCCAGCATTTT	CASWTEQGNQPQHF
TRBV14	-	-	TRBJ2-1	TGTGCCAGCAGCCAGAGACATTTTAGCTCCTACAATGAGCAGTTCTTC	CASSQRHFSSYNEQFF
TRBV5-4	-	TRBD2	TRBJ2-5	TGTGCCAGCACTAAAAGGGGCGGGGGGGCCTTGGAGACCCAGTACTTC	CASTKRGGGALETQYF
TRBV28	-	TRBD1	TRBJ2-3	TGTGCCAGCACCCCGGACAGGGGGGCAGATACGCAGTATTTT	CASTPDRGADTQYF
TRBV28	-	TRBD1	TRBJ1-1	TGTGCCAGCAACACGGACAGGACGAACACTGAAGCTTTCTTT	CASNTDRTNTEAFF
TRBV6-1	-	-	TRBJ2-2	TGTGCCAGCAGTGTTAGTCTAGCCGACACCGGGGAGCTGTTTTTT	CASSVSLADTGELFF
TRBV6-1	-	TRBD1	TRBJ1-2	TGTGCCAGCAGTGAAACGCAGGGGGCTGGCTATGGCTACACCTTC	CASSETQGAGYGYTF
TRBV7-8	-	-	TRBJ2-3	TGTGCCAGCAGCTTAGCGTTTCGGGGAGATACGCAGTATTTT	CASSLAFRGDTQYF
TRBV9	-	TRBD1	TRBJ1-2	TGTGCCAGCAGCGGGGGACAGGGCCTTCCCGGCTACACCTTC	CASSGGQGLPGYTF
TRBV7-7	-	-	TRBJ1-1	TGTGCTAGCAGCTTAGCACAGAACACTGAAGCTTTCTTT	CASSLAQNTEAFF
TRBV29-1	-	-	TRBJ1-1	TGCAGCGTTAAACAGGGAAACACTGAAGCTTTCTTT	CSVKQGNTEAFF
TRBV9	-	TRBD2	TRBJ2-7	TGTGCCAGCAGCCCCCTGGCTAGCGGCTACGAGCAGTACTTC	CASSPLASGYEQYF
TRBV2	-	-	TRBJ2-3	TGTGCCAGCATTAGCCTACAGGGAGGAGTGACAGATACGCAGTATTTT	CASISLQGGVTDTQYF
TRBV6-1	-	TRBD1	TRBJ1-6	TGTGCCAGCAGTGAACCTCGACAGGGGGCGCGTTCACCCCTCCACTTT	CASSEPRQGARSPLHF
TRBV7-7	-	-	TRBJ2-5	TGTGCTAGCAGCGTCGCGGGGGCCCGAGAGACCCAGTACTTC	CASSVAGARETQYF
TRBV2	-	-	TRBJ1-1	TGTGCCAGCGGGTCAGAGGGTAACACTGAAGCTTTCTTT	CASGSEGNTEAFF
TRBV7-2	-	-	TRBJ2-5	TGTGCCAGCAGCTCCACCCCCTCTCTGGAGACCCAGTACTTC	CASSSTPSLETQYF
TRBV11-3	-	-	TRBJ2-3	TGTGCCAGCAGCGTTCGACACACAGATACGCAGTATTTT	CASSVRHTDTQYF
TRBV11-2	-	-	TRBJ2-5	TGTGCCAGCAGCTTAGATCCGGGAAAGACCCAGTACTTC	CASSLDPGKTQYF
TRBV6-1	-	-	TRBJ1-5	TGTGCCAGCAGTCCCGGACAGCTCAATCAGCCCCAGCATTTT	CASSPGQLNQPQHF
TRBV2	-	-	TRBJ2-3	TGTGCCAGCAGTGAAAGTGGGGTCACAGATACGCAGTATTTT	CASSESGVTDTQYF
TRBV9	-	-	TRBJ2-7	TGTGCCAGCAGCGCCCTTATCGAGCAGTACTTC	CASSALIEQYF
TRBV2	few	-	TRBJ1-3	TGTGCCAGCAGTGGGATTATTGGGTCGCCTGGAAACACCATATATTTT	CASSGIIGSPGNTIYF
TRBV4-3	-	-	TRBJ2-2	TGCGCCAGCAGCCAAGAGAGGGGTAGTGGGGAGCTGTTTTTT	CASSQERGSGELFF
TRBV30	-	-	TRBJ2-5	TGTGCCTGGAACGACGGAGCCCGAGAGACCCAGTACTTC	CAWNDGARETQYF
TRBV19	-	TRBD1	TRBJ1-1	TGTGCCAGTAGTTCTTTTCAGGACAGGGCAGAAGCTTTCTTT	CASSSFQDRAEAFF
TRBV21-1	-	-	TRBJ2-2	TGTGCCAGCAGCCGAGAGCAGGGGGTAAATGGGGAGCTGTTTTTT	CASSREQGVNGELFF
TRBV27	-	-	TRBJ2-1	TGTGCCAGCAGTTTAGAGCGACCCTACAATGAGCAGTTCTTC	CASSLERPYNEQFF
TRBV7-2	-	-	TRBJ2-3	TGTGCCAGCAGCTTAGCGCTCAGAACAGGATCCGATACGCAGTATTTT	CASSLALRTGSDTQYF
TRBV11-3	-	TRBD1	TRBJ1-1	TGTGCCAGCAGAGAGACAGGGGGGAAGACTGAAGCTTTCTTT	CASRETGGKTEAFF
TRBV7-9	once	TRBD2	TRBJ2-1	TGTGCCAGCAGCGCCAGACTAGCGGGGGGGTACAATGAGCAGTTCTTC	CASSARLAGGYNEQFF
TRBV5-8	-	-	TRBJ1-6	TGTGCCAGCACCAAGGGGGTACCTAATTCACCCCTCCACTTT	CASTKGVPNSPLHF
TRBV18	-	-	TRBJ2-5	TGTGCCAGCTCATCTGGACAGCACCAAGAGACCCAGTACTTC	CASSSGQHQETQYF
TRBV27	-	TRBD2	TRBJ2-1	TGTGCCAGCAGTTTATTGGGACTAGCTGGTGAGCAGTTCTTC	CASSLLGLAGEQFF
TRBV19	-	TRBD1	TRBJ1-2	TGTGCCAGTAGAAAAACAGGGGATGGCTACACCTTC	CASRKTGDGYTF
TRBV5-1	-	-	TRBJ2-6	TGCGCCAGCAGCTCCCGAGGAGCTGGGGCCAACGTCCTGACTTTC	CASSSRGAGANVLTF
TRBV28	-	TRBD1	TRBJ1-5	TGTGCCAGCAGTTTTCGGGACAGGCGACATCAGCCCCAGCATTTT	CASSFRDRRHQPQHF
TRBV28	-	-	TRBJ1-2	TGTGCCAGCAGTCTGACCGCGTTTCGGGCCGGCTACACCTTC	CASSLTAFRAGYTF
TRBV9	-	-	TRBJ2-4	TGTGCCAGCAGCGTAGCGGCAGGGGGAGGAAGAAACATTCAGTACTTC	CASSVAAGGGRNIQYF
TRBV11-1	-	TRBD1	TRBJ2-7	TGTGCCAGCAGTCCCGACAGGGGCGAGCAGTACTTC	CASSPDRGEQYF
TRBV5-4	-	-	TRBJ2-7	TGTGCCAGCAGCCTCCGGGACGGGGTTGGCGAGCAGTACTTC	CASSLRDGVGEQYF
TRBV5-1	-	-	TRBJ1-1	TGCGCCAGCAGCTTGGAAGGAACTAGGGGGGGCACTGAAGCTTTCTTT	CASSLEGTRGGTEAFF
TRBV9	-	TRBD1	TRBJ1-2	TGTGCCAGCAGCCTCAGACAGGGAGGCAACTATGGCTACACCTTC	CASSLRQGGNYGYTF
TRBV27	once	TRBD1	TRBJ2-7	TGTGCCAGCACCCCCCCGGACAGGCCCTACGAGCAGTACTTC	CASTPPDRPYEQYF
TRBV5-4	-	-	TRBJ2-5	TGTGCCAGCAGCTTGGCCGGCAGGGGCCAAGAGACCCAGTACTTC	CASSLAGRGQETQYF
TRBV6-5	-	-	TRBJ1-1	TGTGCCAGCACCCCGAGGGGGAGGACTGAAGCTTTCTTT	CASTPRGRTEAFF
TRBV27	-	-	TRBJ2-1	TGTGCCAGCAGTTTTCCAGGGCTATCCTACAATGAGCAGTTCTTC	CASSFPGLSYNEQFF
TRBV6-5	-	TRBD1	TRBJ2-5	TGTGCCAGCAGTTGGGCCGACCACAGGGGACGAGAGACCCAGTACTTC	CASSWADHRGRETQYF
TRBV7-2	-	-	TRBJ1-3	TGTGCCAGCAGCTCAGGACAGAGGAGCTCTGGAAACACCATATATTTT	CASSSGQRSSGNTIYF
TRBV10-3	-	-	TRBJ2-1	TGTGCCATCAGTGGGACTACTGGCCCCACTCAGTTCTTC	CAISGTTGPTQFF
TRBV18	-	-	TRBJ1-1	TGTGCCAGCTCACCTGGACACCTCGTCACTGAAGCTTTCTTT	CASSPGHLVTEAFF
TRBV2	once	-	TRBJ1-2	TGTGCCAGCAATACTCTCGGGGGTGGCTACACCTTC	CASNTLGGGYTF
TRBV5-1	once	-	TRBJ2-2	TGCGCCAGCAGCCTCGATCCGTGGAACACCGGGGAGCTGTTTTTT	CASSLDPWNTGELFF
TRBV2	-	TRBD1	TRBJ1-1	TGTGCCAGCAGTAAGGGACAGGGGAACACTGAAGCTTTCTTT	CASSKGQGNTEAFF